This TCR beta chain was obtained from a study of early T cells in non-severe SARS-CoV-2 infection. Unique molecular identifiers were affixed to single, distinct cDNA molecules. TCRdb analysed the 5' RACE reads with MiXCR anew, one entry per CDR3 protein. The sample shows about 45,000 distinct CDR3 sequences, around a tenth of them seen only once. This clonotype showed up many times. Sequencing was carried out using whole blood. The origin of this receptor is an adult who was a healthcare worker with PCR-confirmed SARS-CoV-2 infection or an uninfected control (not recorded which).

CDR3 sequence reads: CASSLRLGEEQFF. In nucleotides, the CDR3 is TGTGCCAGCAGCCTCAGACTAGGGGAGGAGCAGTTCTTC. The V and J genes are TRBV7-9 and TRBJ2-1, with D possibly being TRBD2 (6 bases). V was shortened by 5 bases and J by 10 bases, with 15 bases between the two germline ends. Per germline, CDR1 SEHNR and CDR2 FQNEAQ (reference sequence). The CDR3 has 13 amino acids. The whole variable domain, filled in from reference TRBV7-9 and TRBJ2-1, reads DTGVSQNPRHKITKRGQNVTFRCDPISEHNRLYWYRQTLGQGPEFLTYFQNEAQLEKSRLLSDRFSAERPKGSFSTLEIQRTEQGDSAMYLCASSLRLGEEQFFGPGTRLTVL.